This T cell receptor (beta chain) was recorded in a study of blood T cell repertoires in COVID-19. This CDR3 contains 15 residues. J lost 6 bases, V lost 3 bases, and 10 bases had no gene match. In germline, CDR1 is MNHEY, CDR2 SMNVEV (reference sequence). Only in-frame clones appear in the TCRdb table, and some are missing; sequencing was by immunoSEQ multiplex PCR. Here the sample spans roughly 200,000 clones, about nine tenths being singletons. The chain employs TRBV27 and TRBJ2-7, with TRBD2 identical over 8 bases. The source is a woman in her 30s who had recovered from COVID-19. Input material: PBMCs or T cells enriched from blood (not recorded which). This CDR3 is CASSFPGTRFREQYF. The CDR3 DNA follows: TGTGCCAGCAGTTTCCCCGGGACTAGATTTCGCGAGCAGTACTTC.